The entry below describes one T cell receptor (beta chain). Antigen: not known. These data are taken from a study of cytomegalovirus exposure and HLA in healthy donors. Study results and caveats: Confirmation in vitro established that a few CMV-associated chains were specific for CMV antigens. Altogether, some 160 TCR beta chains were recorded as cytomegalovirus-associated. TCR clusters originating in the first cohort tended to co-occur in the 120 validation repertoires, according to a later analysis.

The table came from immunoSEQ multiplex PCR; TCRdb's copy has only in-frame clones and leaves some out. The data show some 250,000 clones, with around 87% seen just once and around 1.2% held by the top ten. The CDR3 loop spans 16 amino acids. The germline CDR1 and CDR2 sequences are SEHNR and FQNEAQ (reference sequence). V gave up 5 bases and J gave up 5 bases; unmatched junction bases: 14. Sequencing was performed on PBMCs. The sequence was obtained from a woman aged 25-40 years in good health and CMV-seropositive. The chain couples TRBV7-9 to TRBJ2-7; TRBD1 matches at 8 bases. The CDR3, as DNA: TGTGCCAGCAGCCCAGGAAGGACAGGGCGAAGAAACGAGCAGTACTTC. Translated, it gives CASSPGRTGRRNEQYF.